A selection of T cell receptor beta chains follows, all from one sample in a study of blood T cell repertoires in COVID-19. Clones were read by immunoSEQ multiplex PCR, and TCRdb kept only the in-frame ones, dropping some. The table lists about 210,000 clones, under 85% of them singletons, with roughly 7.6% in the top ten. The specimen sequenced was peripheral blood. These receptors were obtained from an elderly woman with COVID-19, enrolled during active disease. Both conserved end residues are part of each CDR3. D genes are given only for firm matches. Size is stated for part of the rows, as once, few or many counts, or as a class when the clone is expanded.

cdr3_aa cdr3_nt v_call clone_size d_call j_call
CASSLRVQGSTDTQYF TGTGCCAGCAGCTTACGGGTACAGGGAAGCACAGATACGCAGTATTTT TRBV5-6 - - TRBJ2-3
CATSTGGYGYTF TGTGCCACATCAACCGGAGGCTATGGCTACACCTTC TRBV2 - - TRBJ1-2
CASTPGQGTIVQYF TGCGCCAGCACGCCGGGACAGGGGACAATCGTGCAGTACTTC TRBV5-1 - TRBD1 TRBJ2-7
CASSSGFSGNTIYF TGTGCCAGCAGTTCCGGGTTCTCTGGAAACACCATATATTTT TRBV6-5 - - TRBJ1-3
CASSAGSGGVDTQYF TGTGCCAGCAGTGCGGGTTCCGGGGGGGTTGATACGCAGTATTTT TRBV2 - TRBD2 TRBJ2-3
CASSFDGQHYTEAFF TGTGCCAGCAGCTTTGATGGACAGCATTACACTGAAGCTTTCTTT TRBV12-1 - - TRBJ1-1
CASNQGGTEAFF TGTGCCAGCAACCAGGGCGGCACTGAAGCTTTCTTT TRBV28 - - TRBJ1-1
CASSLSGDGVGQPQHF TGCGCCAGCAGCTTGTCAGGGGATGGAGTGGGCCAGCCCCAGCATTTT TRBV5-1 - - TRBJ1-5
CASSWGTGGGNIQYF TGTGCCAGCAGCTGGGGTACAGGGGGAGGGAACATTCAGTACTTC TRBV7-9 - - TRBJ2-4
CASRLVGSYEQYF TGTGCCAGCAGGCTAGTCGGCTCCTACGAGCAGTACTTC TRBV28 - - TRBJ2-7
CASSYGGSYEQYF TGTGCCAGCAGTTACGGGGGGTCCTACGAGCAGTACTTC TRBV6-5 many - TRBJ2-7
CASSATGQGDEQYF TGTGCCAGCAGTGCCACTGGACAGGGCGACGAGCAGTACTTC TRBV6-4 - TRBD1 TRBJ2-7
CSAQRGTDPSAAFF TGCAGCGCGCAGCGCGGGACTGACCCCTCGGCGGCTTTCTTT TRBV29-1 - - TRBJ1-1
CASSPPPLSGANVLTF TGTGCCAGCTCACCCCCTCCCCTCTCTGGGGCCAACGTCCTGACTTTC TRBV18 - - TRBJ2-6
CASSEVTRRYTQYF TGTGCCAGCAGTGAAGTGACTAGACGGTATACGCAGTATTTT TRBV2 - - TRBJ2-3
CASSVDPGHLYGYTF TGTGCCAGCAGCGTAGACCCCGGTCACCTCTATGGCTACACCTTC TRBV9 - - TRBJ1-2
CASSAEAGGETQYF TGCGCCAGCAGCGCCGAAGCGGGAGGAGAGACCCAGTACTTC TRBV5-1 - TRBD2 TRBJ2-5
CASSQRGAGSQETQYF TGTGCCAGCAGCCAACGGGGGGCGGGGAGCCAAGAGACCCAGTACTTC TRBV3-1/TRBV3-2 once - TRBJ2-5
CSVDRGPGETQYF TGCAGCGTTGACAGGGGGCCGGGGGAGACCCAGTACTTC TRBV29-1 once TRBD1 TRBJ2-5
CASRREQNTEAFF TGTGCCAGCAGGAGGGAGCAGAACACTGAAGCTTTCTTT TRBV12-3/TRBV12-4 - - TRBJ1-1
CASGSGLRLYNEKLFF TGTGCTAGTGGTTCCGGACTCAGGCTTTATAATGAAAAACTGTTTTTT TRBV12-5 - - TRBJ1-4
CASSPRPGQGQNQPQHF TGTGCCAGCTCACCGCGGCCGGGACAGGGCCAGAATCAGCCCCAGCATTTT TRBV18 - TRBD1 TRBJ1-5
CASSESRGSEGYTF TGTGCCAGCAGCGAGTCAAGGGGATCGGAGGGCTACACCTTC TRBV9 - - TRBJ1-2
CASSSQAANVLTF TGTGCCAGCAGCTCCCAGGCGGCCAACGTCCTGACTTTC TRBV7-3 - - TRBJ2-6
CASSLVGGMLDTQYF TGTGCCAGCAGCCTAGTTGGCGGCATGCTGGATACGCAGTATTTT TRBV3-1/TRBV3-2 - - TRBJ2-3
CASSPMLAVNYGYTF TGTGCCAGCAGCCCCATGCTGGCGGTAAACTATGGCTACACCTTC TRBV7-2 - - TRBJ1-2
CASSQRTVQQNEKLFF TGTGCCAGCAGCCAGCGGACCGTACAGCAAAATGAAAAACTGTTTTTT TRBV5-4 - - TRBJ1-4
CASSLGPVNEQYF TGTGCCAGCAGCTTGGGGCCAGTCAACGAGCAGTACTTC TRBV5-4 - - TRBJ2-7
CASSSDRLYGYTF TGTGCCAGCAGCTCTGACAGGTTATATGGCTACACCTTC TRBV5-6 - - TRBJ1-2
CASSPTGQETQYF TGTGCCAGCAGCCCGACAGGGCAAGAGACCCAGTACTTC TRBV5-4 - TRBD1 TRBJ2-5
CASSFGQGTNYGYTF TGTGCCAGCAGTTTTGGACAGGGAACTAACTATGGCTACACCTTC TRBV27 - TRBD1 TRBJ1-2
CASSQQNTEAFF TGTGCCAGCTCCCAACAGAACACTGAAGCTTTCTTT TRBV18 - - TRBJ1-1
CASRSGTGNTEAFF TGCGCCAGCAGGTCCGGGACAGGGAACACTGAAGCTTTCTTT TRBV5-1 - TRBD1 TRBJ1-1
CASGEGGGYTF TGTGCCAGCGGGGAGGGCGGTGGCTACACCTTC TRBV3-1/TRBV3-2 - - TRBJ1-2
CASSLGSGRLYNEQFF TGTGCCAGCAGCTTAGGGAGCGGGAGGCTATACAATGAGCAGTTCTTC TRBV7-6 once TRBD2 TRBJ2-1
CASSVQGRNTEAFF TGTGCCAGCAGCGTCCAGGGAAGGAACACTGAAGCTTTCTTT TRBV9 - - TRBJ1-1
CASSIRGDTEAFF TGTGCCAGTAGTATAAGAGGAGACACTGAAGCTTTCTTT TRBV19 - - TRBJ1-1
CASSLERWDYGYTF TGTGCCAGCAGCTTGGAGCGCTGGGACTATGGCTACACCTTC TRBV5-8 once - TRBJ1-2
CASSYLFGGGSYEQYF TGTGCCAGCAGTTACTTGTTTGGGGGAGGTTCCTACGAGCAGTACTTC TRBV6-5 - - TRBJ2-7
CASSHPGTGSPRWKETQYF TGTGCCAGCAGCCATCCCGGGACAGGGAGCCCGCGCTGGAAAGAGACCCAGTACTTC TRBV4-2 - TRBD1 TRBJ2-5
CASSPDRDITEAFF TGTGCCAGCAGCCCGGACAGAGACATCACTGAAGCTTTCTTT TRBV5-6 - - TRBJ1-1
CASSPLGTSGYNEQFF TGTGCCAGCAGTCCTCTCGGGACTAGCGGGTACAATGAGCAGTTCTTC TRBV27 once TRBD2 TRBJ2-1
CASSPGNAVQYF TGCGCCAGCAGCCCGGGTAATGCCGTGCAGTACTTC TRBV5-1 - - TRBJ2-7
CASTRGTDTQYF TGTGCCAGCACTCGGGGGACAGATACGCAGTATTTT TRBV7-9 - - TRBJ2-3
CASSLTATNEKLFF TGCGCCAGCAGCTTGACGGCAACTAATGAAAAACTGTTTTTT TRBV5-1 - - TRBJ1-4
CASRASRTGLEDTQYF TGCGCCAGCAGGGCCTCTCGGACAGGGCTTGAAGATACGCAGTATTTT TRBV5-1 - TRBD1 TRBJ2-3